Reported below is one T cell receptor (beta chain). No cognate antigen has been identified for it. Qualities for individual bases were not recorded, and no much larger clone is one base off. According to the study, the label for this sample's treatment or condition signals: roughly 19 received Ad26.COV2.S at low or high dose, single or two shots; 5 received placebo; per-sample allocation not given. Repertoires of vaccine and placebo recipients were sequenced from samples taken on day 63 after the first injection. Between 29 July and 7 August 2020, Cohort 1b enrolled 25 adults aged 18-55 years at one site in Boston, USA. Ad26.COV2.S consisted of a replication-incompetent adenovirus type 26 vector by which a prefusion-stabilized SARS-CoV-2 spike protein from the original Wuhan strain was expressed. These data originate in a study of Ad26.COV2.S vaccination and SARS-CoV-2 variants (dated by TCRdb to about 2021). Study-level background: Donors in the vaccine arm were drawn from COV1001, a multicentre, randomized, double-blind, placebo-controlled phase I-IIa trial testing Ad26.COV2.S in healthy adults. Ad26.COV2.S was given intramuscularly at 5x10^10 or 1x10^11 viral particles, as a single shot or as two shots 56 days apart. TCRbeta repertoire sequencing was used to assess the specificity and breadth of SARS-CoV-2-reactive T cell receptors after Ad26.COV2.S vaccination. A total of 32 samples were included in the TCR-sequenced set, comprising about 20 Ad26.COV2.S vaccine recipients, 5 placebo recipients and 8 SARS-CoV-2 convalescent individuals. Trial participants were randomized into five groups of five: low-dose or high-dose Ad26.COV2.S given once or twice, or placebo on both occasions. Investigators did not know the trial group allocation while performing experiments and assessing outcomes. On the study overall, not on this receptor specifically: It was noted by the authors that total T cell responses may have been underestimated by the TCR breadth and depth analyses. Comparing responses between vaccine doses or regimens was not something the study was powered to do. Vaccine and placebo recipients had similar non-spike TCR breadth, a finding consistent with the vaccine containing only spike. After vaccination, spike-specific CD8+ and CD4+ T cell responses were reported to show substantial breadth. Compared with placebo recipients, Ad26.COV2.S recipients showed higher spike-specific TCR breadth (P = 0.0014).

The V end loses 3 bases and the J end loses 6 bases, and a stretch of 3 bases separates them. The germline V gene (reference sequence) supplies CDR1 LGHDT and CDR2 YNNKEL. The CDR3 has 11 amino acids, counting the end cysteine and phenylalanine. CDR3 DNA only is kept here, 33 bases in frame from base 1. The immunoSEQ Assay was used to sequence TCRbeta CDR3 regions. After extraction, genomic DNA underwent amplification by bias-controlled multiplex PCR, followed by high-throughput sequencing. The paper's processing steps were these. To quantify the absolute abundance of every unique TCRbeta CDR3 region, sequences were collapsed and filtered. T cell fraction was estimated by normalizing TCRbeta template counts to usable DNA, with usable DNA measured through amplification of reference genes found in all nucleated cells. Repertoire TCRs were annotated as SARS-CoV-2-specific when V gene, CDR3 amino acid sequence and J gene were exactly matched to a known reactive TCR set. The reference SARS-CoV-2 TCR set was derived from MIRA and filtered for enrichment in COVID-19-positive ImmuneCODE repertoires, a step that removed public or cross-reactive TCRs. Based on the MIRA antigens, annotated TCRs were further analysed at the level of specific ORF or position within ORF. Depth was the summed frequency of annotated unique rearrangements, while breadth was defined as annotated unique rearrangements over total unique productive rearrangements. TCR breadth was compared between groups using two-sided Wilcoxon rank-sum tests. The immuneACCESS repertoire file appears here via TCRdb, limited to in-frame rearrangements. These files lack a portion of the clones; in checked studies, under half of the deficit traces to unresolved V genes, and the cause of the others is not known. V and J calls and clone size are copied from that table; D and trimming were computed from the DNA. This sample is represented by about 480,000 clones; around nine tenths of them were singletons. Around 13% of the sample lies in the top ten.

This TCR came from a person between 18 and 60 years old who received the Ad26.COV2.S COVID-19 vaccine or a placebo. Sequenced material: peripheral blood, taken in a trial of Ad26.COV2.S vaccine versus placebo. The chain links TRBV3-1 (or the pseudogene TRBV3-2) with TRBJ2-1, with the D gene not clear enough to name. The CDR3 reads as follows: CASSQINEQFF. The DNA sequence is TGTGCCAGCAGCCAGATCAATGAGCAGTTCTTC.